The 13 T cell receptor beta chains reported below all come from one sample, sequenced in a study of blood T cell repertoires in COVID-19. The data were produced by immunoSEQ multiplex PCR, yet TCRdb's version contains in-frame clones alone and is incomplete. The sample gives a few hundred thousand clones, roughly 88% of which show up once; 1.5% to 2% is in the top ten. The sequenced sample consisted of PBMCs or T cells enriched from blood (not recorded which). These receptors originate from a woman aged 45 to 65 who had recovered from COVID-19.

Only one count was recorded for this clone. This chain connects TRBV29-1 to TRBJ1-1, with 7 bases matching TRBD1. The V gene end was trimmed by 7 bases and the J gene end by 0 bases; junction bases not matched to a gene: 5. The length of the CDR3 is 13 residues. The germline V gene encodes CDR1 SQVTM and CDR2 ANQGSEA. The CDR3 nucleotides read TGCAGCGGATCGGGACAGCTGAACACTGAAGCTTTCTTT. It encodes CSGSGQLNTEAFF. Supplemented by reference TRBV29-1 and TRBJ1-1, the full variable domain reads SAVISQKPSRDICQRGTSLTIQCQVDSQVTMMFWYRQQPGQSLTLIATANQGSEATYESGFVIDKFPISRPNLTFSTLTVSNMSPEDSSIYLCSGSGQLNTEAFFGQGTRLTVV.

CDR3 nucleotides: TGTGCCACCAGTGATCCCGGGACAGACAACAATGAGCAGTTCTTC. Translating it yields CATSDPGTDNNEQFF. The J gene is TRBJ2-1, the V gene TRBV24-1; 7 nucleotides align to TRBD1. This CDR3 region has 15 residues. Germline V gives CDR1 KGHDR, CDR2 SFDVKD. V shed 3 bases and J 5 bases; nucleotides not matched to a gene: 6.

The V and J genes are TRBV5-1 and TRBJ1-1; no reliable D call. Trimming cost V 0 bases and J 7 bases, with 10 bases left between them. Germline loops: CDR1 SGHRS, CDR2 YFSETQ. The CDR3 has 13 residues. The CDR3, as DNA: TGCGCCAGCAGCTTGGGTGTGTCCCTTGAAGCTTTCTTT. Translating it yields CASSLGVSLEAFF.

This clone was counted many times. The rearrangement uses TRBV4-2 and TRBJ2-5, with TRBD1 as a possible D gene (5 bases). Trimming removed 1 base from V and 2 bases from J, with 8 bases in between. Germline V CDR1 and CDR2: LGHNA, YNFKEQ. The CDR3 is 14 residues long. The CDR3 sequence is CASSQGTLQETQYF. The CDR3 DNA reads TGTGCCAGCAGCCAAGGGACACTACAAGAGACCCAGTACTTC.

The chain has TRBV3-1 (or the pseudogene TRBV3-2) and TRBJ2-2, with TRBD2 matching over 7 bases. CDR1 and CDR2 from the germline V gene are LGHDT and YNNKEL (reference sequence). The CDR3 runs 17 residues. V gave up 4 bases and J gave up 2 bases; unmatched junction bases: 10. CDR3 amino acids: CASSLWEGAVNTGELFF. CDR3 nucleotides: TGTGCCAGCAGCCTATGGGAGGGAGCGGTAAACACCGGGGAGCTGTTTTTT.

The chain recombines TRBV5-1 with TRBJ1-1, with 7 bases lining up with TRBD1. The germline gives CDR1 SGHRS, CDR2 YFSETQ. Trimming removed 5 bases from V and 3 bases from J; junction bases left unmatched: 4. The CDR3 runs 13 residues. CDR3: CASRFTGDTEAFF. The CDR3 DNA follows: TGCGCCAGCAGATTTACAGGGGACACTGAAGCTTTCTTT.

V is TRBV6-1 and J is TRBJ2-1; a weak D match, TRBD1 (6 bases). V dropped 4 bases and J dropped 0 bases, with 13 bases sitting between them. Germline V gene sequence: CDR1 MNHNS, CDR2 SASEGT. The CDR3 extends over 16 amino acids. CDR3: CASSGQVMSSYNEQFF. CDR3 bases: TGTGCCAGCAGTGGACAGGTAATGAGCTCCTACAATGAGCAGTTCTTC.

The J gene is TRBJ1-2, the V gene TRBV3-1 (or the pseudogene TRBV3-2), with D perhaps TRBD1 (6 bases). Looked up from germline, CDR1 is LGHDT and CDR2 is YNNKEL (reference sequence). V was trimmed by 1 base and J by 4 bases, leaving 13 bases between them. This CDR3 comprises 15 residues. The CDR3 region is CASSQAGGASYGYTF. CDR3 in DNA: TGTGCCAGCAGCCAAGCTGGGGGCGCCAGCTATGGCTACACCTTC.

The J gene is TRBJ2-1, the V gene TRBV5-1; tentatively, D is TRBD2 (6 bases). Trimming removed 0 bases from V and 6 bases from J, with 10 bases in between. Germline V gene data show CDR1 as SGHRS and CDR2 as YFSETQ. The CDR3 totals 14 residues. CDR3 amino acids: CASSLGDSPNEQFF. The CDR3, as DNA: TGCGCCAGCAGCTTGGGGGACTCACCCAATGAGCAGTTCTTC.

The CDR3 is CASSSQTSYYGYTF. The CDR3 DNA reads TGTGCCAGCAGTTCTCAGACAAGCTACTATGGCTACACCTTC. The chain joins TRBV6-5 to TRBJ1-2; D gene ambiguous. V was clipped by 4 bases and J by 3 bases, with 12 bases between them. This CDR3 contains 14 residues. The V gene's germline CDR1 is MNHEY and CDR2 SVGAGI.

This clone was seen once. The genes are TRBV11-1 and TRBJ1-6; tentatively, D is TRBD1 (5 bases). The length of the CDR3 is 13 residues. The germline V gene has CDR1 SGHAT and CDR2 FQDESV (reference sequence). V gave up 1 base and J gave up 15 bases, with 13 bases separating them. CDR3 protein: CASSLDRRGLLHF. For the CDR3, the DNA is TGTGCCAGCAGCTTAGACCGGCGGGGACTCCTCCACTTT.

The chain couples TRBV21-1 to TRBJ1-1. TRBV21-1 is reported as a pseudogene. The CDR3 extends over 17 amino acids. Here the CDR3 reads CASSKAARWCGGTEAFF. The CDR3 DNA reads TGTGCCAGCAGCAAAGCAGCTCGGTGGTGCGGGGGAACTGAAGCTTTCTTT.

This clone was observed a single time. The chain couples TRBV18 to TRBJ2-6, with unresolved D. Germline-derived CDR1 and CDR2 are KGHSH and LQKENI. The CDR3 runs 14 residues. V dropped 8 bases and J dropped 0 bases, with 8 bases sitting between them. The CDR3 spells CASAAFSGANVLTF. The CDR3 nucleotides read TGTGCCAGCGCGGCCTTCTCTGGGGCCAACGTCCTGACTTTC.